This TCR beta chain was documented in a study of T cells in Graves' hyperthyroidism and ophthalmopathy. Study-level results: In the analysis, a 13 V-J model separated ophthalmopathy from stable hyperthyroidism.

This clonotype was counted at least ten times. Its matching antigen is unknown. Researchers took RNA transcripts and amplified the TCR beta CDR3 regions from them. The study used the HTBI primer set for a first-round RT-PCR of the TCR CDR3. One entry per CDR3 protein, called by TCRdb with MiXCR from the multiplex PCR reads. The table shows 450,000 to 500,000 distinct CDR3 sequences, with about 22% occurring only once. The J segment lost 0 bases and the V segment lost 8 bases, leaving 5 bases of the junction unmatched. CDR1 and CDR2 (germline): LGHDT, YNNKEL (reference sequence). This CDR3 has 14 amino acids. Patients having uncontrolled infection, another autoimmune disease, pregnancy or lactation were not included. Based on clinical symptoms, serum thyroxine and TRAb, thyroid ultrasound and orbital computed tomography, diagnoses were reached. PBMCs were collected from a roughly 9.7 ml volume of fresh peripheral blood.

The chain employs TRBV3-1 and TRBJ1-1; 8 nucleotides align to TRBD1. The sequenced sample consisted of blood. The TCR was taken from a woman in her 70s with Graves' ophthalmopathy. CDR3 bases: TGTGCCAGCGGACAGGGTTTGATGAACACTGAAGCTTTCTTT. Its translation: CASGQGLMNTEAFF.